This TCR beta chain is drawn from a study of post-analysis software for immune sequencing data. As for the study in general: The courses of disease that were included comprised relapsing-remitting, secondary progressive and progressive-relapsing multiple sclerosis. Findings and limits, study-wide: Normalized Chao1 diversity was significantly lower in multiple sclerosis patients than in controls. About 5 TRBV segments (TRBV5-6, TRBV5-1 and TRBV20-1 among them) occurred more frequently in patients than in controls. F measure showed strong co-clustering of same-batch samples.

The CDR3 totals 17 residues. Germline values: CDR1 MNHEY, CDR2 SMNVEV (reference sequence). The V gene lost 4 bases and the J gene lost 1 base, with 17 bases spanning the gap. A word on this clonotype: Antigen specificity is unknown.

Unique molecular identifiers were carried by the TCR beta cDNA libraries. Input amounts of 1 to 10 million T cells were used. These gave roughly 500,000 cDNA molecules, so each molecule approximated one T cell. From the PCR reads, TCRdb called clonotypes with MiXCR, one entry per CDR3 protein. The sample includes a few hundred thousand distinct CDR3 sequences, approximately 45% of them seen just once. The receptor comes from a girl between 10 and 17 years old with multiple sclerosis. Sequenced material: blood. This sequence joins TRBV27 and TRBJ1-5, with D tentatively TRBD1 (6 bases). CDR3 sequence reads: CASSSGLIQGSNQPQHF. As DNA, the CDR3 is TGTGCCAGCAGTTCTGGCCTAATTCAGGGGAGCAATCAGCCCCAGCATTTT.